These 9 T cell receptor beta chains share one sample of origin, sequenced in a study of blood T cell repertoires in COVID-19. Only in-frame clones appear in the TCRdb table, and some are missing; sequencing was by immunoSEQ multiplex PCR. The sample shows approximately 230,000 clones, approximately 82% of them seen only once. Sequences were obtained from peripheral blood. The receptors shown here come from a woman aged 80 or older with active or convalescent COVID-19.

The V call is TRBV3-1 (or the pseudogene TRBV3-2), the J call TRBJ2-1, with D unclear. The germline V and J ends were trimmed by 3 bases and 8 bases, with 14 bases remaining between them. In germline, CDR1 is LGHDT, CDR2 YNNKEL (reference sequence). The CDR3 runs to 14 residues. CDR3 sequence (DNA): TGTGCCAGCAGCCAGCCCCCTCCAGTGCATGAGCAGTTCTTC. The encoded protein is CASSQPPPVHEQFF.

V is TRBV15 and J is TRBJ1-5; TRBD1 matches at 7 bases. Germline assignment: CDR1 LNHNV and CDR2 YYDKDF (reference sequence). This CDR3 is 14 amino acids long. J was trimmed by 5 bases and V by 2 bases; bases with no gene match: 3. The CDR3 here is CATSRTTGDQPQHF. In DNA, the CDR3 is TGTGCCACCAGCAGAACAACAGGGGATCAGCCCCAGCATTTT.

The gene calls are TRBV5-1 and TRBJ1-2; D possibly corresponds to TRBD1 (6 bases). The germline gives CDR1 SGHRS, CDR2 YFSETQ. Trimming removed 4 bases at V and 4 bases at J, with 11 bases between. This CDR3 spans 13 amino acids. Here the CDR3 reads CASSEDRIYGYTF. The CDR3 DNA reads as TGCGCCAGCAGCGAGGACAGAATCTATGGCTACACCTTC.

The chain recombines TRBV3-1 (or the pseudogene TRBV3-2) with TRBJ1-5; D is possibly TRBD1 (5 bases). The V and J ends lost 3 bases and 5 bases respectively, with 11 bases between them. Germline loops: CDR1 LGHDT, CDR2 YNNKEL (reference sequence). The length of the CDR3 is 14 residues. CDR3 DNA: TGTGCCAGCAGCCAGGTTTGGGGGGATCAGCCCCAGCATTTT. This encodes CASSQVWGDQPQHF.

This rearrangement joins TRBV10-3 to TRBJ1-6; 9 positions match TRBD1. V gave up 6 bases and J gave up 10 bases; unmatched junction bases: 7. The CDR3 is 14 amino acids. Per the germline V gene, CDR1 is ENHRY and CDR2 is SYGVKD. CDR3 in DNA: TGTGCCATCAGGGGGGACAGGGCGGAATCACCCCTCCACTTT. As protein: CAIRGDRAESPLHF.

The chain uses TRBV7-2 and TRBJ2-1; 10 positions match TRBD2. The germline gives CDR1 SGHTA, CDR2 FQGNSA. V lost 6 bases to trimming and J lost 2 bases; unmatched junction nucleotides: 7. The CDR3 runs 16 residues. The CDR3 coding sequence is TGTGCCAGCAGAACGACTAGCGGGCGAACCTACAATGAGCAGTTCTTC. Protein: CASRTTSGRTYNEQFF.

The V call is TRBV15, the J call TRBJ1-2; TRBD1 aligns across 8 bases. In germline, CDR1 is LNHNV, CDR2 YYDKDF (reference sequence). The CDR3 has 15 amino acids. The V and J ends lost 3 bases and 5 bases, in that order; junction bases with no gene match: 8. CDR3 bases: TGTGCCACCAGCAGGGAGACAGGGGAGGGATATGGCTACACCTTC. It codes for CATSRETGEGYGYTF.

CDR3 sequence (DNA): TGTGCCAGCAGCCTAGGGACAGGGAGGATCTATGGCTACACCTTC. Translated: CASSLGTGRIYGYTF. The chain couples TRBV3-1 (or the pseudogene TRBV3-2) to TRBJ1-2; 9 bases are a match to TRBD1. The germline V gene has CDR1 LGHDT and CDR2 YNNKEL (reference sequence). V was pared by 4 bases and J by 4 bases, with 7 bases of the junction left unmatched. The CDR3 extends over 15 amino acids.

This chain joins TRBV6-5 and TRBJ1-5, with D uncertain. CDR1 is MNHEY and CDR2 is SVGAGI in the germline V gene. The CDR3 loop spans 15 amino acids. Trimming shortened V by 10 bases and J by 0 bases, and 16 bases separated the two germline ends. The CDR3 DNA follows: TGTGCCACACACCTCTCACAAAATAGCAATCAGCCCCAGCATTTT. It codes for CATHLSQNSNQPQHF.